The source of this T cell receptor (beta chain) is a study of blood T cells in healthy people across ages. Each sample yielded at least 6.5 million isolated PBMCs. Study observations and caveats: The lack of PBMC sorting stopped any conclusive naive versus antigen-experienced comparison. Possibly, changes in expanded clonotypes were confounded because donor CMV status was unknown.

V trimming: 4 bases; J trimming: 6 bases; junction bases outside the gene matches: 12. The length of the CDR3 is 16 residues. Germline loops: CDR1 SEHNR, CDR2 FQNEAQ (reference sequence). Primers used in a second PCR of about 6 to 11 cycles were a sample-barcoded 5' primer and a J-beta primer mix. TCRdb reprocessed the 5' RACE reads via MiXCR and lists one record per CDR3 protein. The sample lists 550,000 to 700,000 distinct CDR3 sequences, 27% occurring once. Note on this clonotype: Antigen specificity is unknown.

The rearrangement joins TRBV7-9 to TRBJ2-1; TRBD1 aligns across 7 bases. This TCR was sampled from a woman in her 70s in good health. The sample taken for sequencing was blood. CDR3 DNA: TGTGCCAGCAGCTCCTCCACAGGGGTATATGGCAATGAGCAGTTCTTC. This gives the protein CASSSSTGVYGNEQFF.